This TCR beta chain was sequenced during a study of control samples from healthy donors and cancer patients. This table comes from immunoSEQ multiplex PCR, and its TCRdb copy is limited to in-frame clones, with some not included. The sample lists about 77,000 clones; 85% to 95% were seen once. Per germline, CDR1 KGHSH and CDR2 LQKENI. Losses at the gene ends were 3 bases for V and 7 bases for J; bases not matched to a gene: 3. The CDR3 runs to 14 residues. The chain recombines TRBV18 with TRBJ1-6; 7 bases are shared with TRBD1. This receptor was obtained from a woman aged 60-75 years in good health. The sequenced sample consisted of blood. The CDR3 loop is CASSPTTGNSPLHF. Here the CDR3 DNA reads TGTGCCAGCTCACCCACGACAGGGAATTCACCCCTCCACTTT.